The 17 T cell receptor beta chains in this list originate from one sample, sequenced in a study of blood T cells in healthy people across ages. PCR was performed a second time for about 7 to 11 cycles using a sample-barcoded 5' primer and a J-beta primer mix. A single record per CDR3 protein comes from TCRdb applying MiXCR to the 5' RACE reads. The sample has more than 1,400,000 distinct CDR3 sequences; approximately 42% are singletons. Material: blood. These receptors originate from a young woman in good health.

The J gene is TRBJ2-1, the V gene TRBV19; 11 bases fit TRBD2. CDR3 length equals 15 residues. The V segment lost 5 bases and the J segment 7 bases; nucleotides outside the gene matches: 7. Germline CDR1 LNHDA, CDR2 SQIVND (reference sequence). Here the CDR3 reads CASSSTSGGGNEQFF. The CDR3 nucleotides read TGTGCCAGTAGTTCTACTAGCGGGGGAGGGAATGAGCAGTTCTTC.

The gene calls are TRBV6-1 and TRBJ2-3; a possible D gene is TRBD1 (5 bases). This CDR3 region has 15 residues. V was clipped by 11 bases and J by 6 bases, with 24 bases between them. The germline gives CDR1 MNHNS, CDR2 SASEGT. The DNA of the CDR3 is TGTGCCCTCCGGCCAACGACAGCCGGTCAGGATACGCAGTATTTT. The encoded protein is CALRPTTAGQDTQYF.

The sample holds many counts of this clonotype. One junction end disagrees with the germline gene, perhaps due to a read error. The rearrangement joins TRBV4-1 to TRBJ2-3, with 7 bases lining up with TRBD2. The germline gives CDR1 MGHRA, CDR2 YSYEKL. The CDR3 has 14 residues. The CDR3 DNA follows: TGTGCCAGCAGCCAGCGGCGGGGGACAGATACGCAGTATTTT. It yields the protein CASSQRRGTDTQYF.

V usage is TRBV3-1 and J usage is TRBJ2-5, with TRBD2 matching 7 bases. The CDR3 sequence is 20 residues long. In germline, CDR1 is LGHDT, CDR2 YNNKEL (reference sequence). J was trimmed by 11 bases and V by 3 bases; bases with no gene match: 30. The CDR3 DNA is TGTGCCAGCAGCCAGGGTGTGATTGGCGGGAGAAACGGATTTGGCAATGAGCAGTACTTC. Protein product: CASSQGVIGGRNGFGNEQYF.

This clonotype came up once. The chain couples TRBV20-1 to TRBJ2-1; possibly TRBD1 for D (6 bases). The J call may be faulty, since TRBJ2-7 better matches the DNA end. Germline V lookup: CDR1 DFQATT, CDR2 SNEGSKA (reference sequence). CDR3 length: 14 residues. The CDR3 region has the DNA TGCAGTGCTAGAGCGCGGACAGCCTACAATGAGCAGTACTTC. This gives the protein CSARARTAYNEQYF.

The V call is TRBV11-2, the J call TRBJ2-1, with 7 bases fitting TRBD2. The CDR3 covers 16 residues. V gave up 4 bases and J gave up 9 bases; unmatched junction bases: 15. Germline CDR1 reads SGHAT; CDR2 reads FQNNGV. This CDR3 reads CASSYTAGTTPIEQFF. In DNA, the CDR3 is TGTGCCAGCAGCTATACTGCCGGGACTACACCAATTGAGCAGTTCTTC.

This clonotype was counted ten times or more. CDR3 residues: CASGGVKVGGYTF. The CDR3 nucleotides are TGTGCTAGCGGGGGCGTCAAAGTCGGTGGCTACACCTTC. The chain carries TRBV12-3 or TRBV12-4 and TRBJ1-2; weak D call: TRBD1 (6 bases). The CDR3 consists of 13 residues.

The chain employs TRBV6-1 and TRBJ2-2, with TRBD2 matching over 8 bases. CDR3 length: 17 residues. The germline CDR1 and CDR2 sequences are MNHNS and SASEGT. V lost 7 bases, J lost 6 bases, and 16 bases stayed unmatched. The CDR3 reads CASNPVAGPYIAGELFF. CDR3 DNA: TGTGCCAGCAATCCAGTAGCGGGACCCTACATCGCCGGGGAGCTGTTTTTT.

J is TRBJ2-2 and V is TRBV24-1; 9 bases are shared with TRBD1. Trimming removed 4 bases from V and 6 bases from J; junction bases left unmatched: 8. The CDR3 runs 16 residues. Germline CDR1 reads KGHDR; CDR2 reads SFDVKD. Written as DNA, the CDR3 is TGTGCCACCAGTGAACGCGGGACAGGGTCTTCCGGGGAGCTGTTTTTT. It specifies CATSERGTGSSGELFF.

This clonotype was recorded a few times. This rearrangement joins TRBV29-1 to TRBJ1-4; D is perhaps TRBD1 (5 bases). The V and J ends lost 8 bases and 8 bases respectively, with 15 bases between them. This CDR3 region has 12 residues. Germline V lookup: CDR1 SQVTM, CDR2 ANQGSEA. The chain's CDR3 is CSSTGTEEKLFF. In DNA form, the CDR3 reads TGCAGCTCCACGGGGACGGAGGAAAAACTGTTTTTT.

The chain joins TRBV7-8 to TRBJ2-3, with a tentative D call TRBD2 (6 bases). In germline, CDR1 is SGHVS, CDR2 FQNEAQ. CDR3 length: 13 amino acids. V lost 5 bases and J lost 5, with 11 bases in between. Here the CDR3 reads CASSARLVDTQYF. DNA for the CDR3: TGTGCCAGCAGCGCCAGACTAGTAGATACGCAGTATTTT.

The chain has TRBV28 and TRBJ2-7; 7 nucleotides align to TRBD1. The CDR3 extends over 16 amino acids. The V and J ends lost 7 bases and 6 bases, in that order; junction bases with no gene match: 18. Germline-derived CDR1 and CDR2 are MDHEN and SYDVKM. The CDR3 bases are TGTGCCAGCACCGAAACCGACAGGGTCGAAGGGGGCGAGCAGTACTTC. It translates to CASTETDRVEGGEQYF.

This clonotype has at least ten counts. The CDR3: CSATGYRDGYTF. The CDR3 region has the DNA TGCAGTGCTACGGGGTACCGCGATGGCTACACCTTC. The V call is TRBV20-1, the J call TRBJ1-2; D remains ambiguous. The CDR3 sequence is 12 residues long. From germline, CDR1 is DFQATT and CDR2 SNEGSKA (reference sequence). V shed 4 bases and J shed 6 bases, with 12 bases lying between them.

The chain employs TRBV12-3 or TRBV12-4 and TRBJ2-1; D perhaps matches TRBD1 (5 bases). Trimming shortened V by 9 bases and J by 9 bases, and 18 bases separated the two germline ends. There are 13 residues in the CDR3. CDR3 sequence reads: CASTLTKRGEQFF. The CDR3 DNA is TGTGCCAGTACCTTGACCAAAAGGGGTGAGCAGTTCTTC.

As for this clonotype: One end of the junction does not line up with germline, which may come from a read error. V and J are TRBV7-2 and TRBJ2-7, with D perhaps TRBD2 (5 bases). The J call may be in error: the DNA end matches TRBJ2-5 better. CDR1 is SGHTA and CDR2 is FQGNSA in the germline V gene. The CDR3 runs 15 residues. CDR3 DNA sequence: TGTGCCAGCGGCTTAGGAGTGGGAGAGGTTGAGACCCAGTACTTC. Translating it yields CASGLGVGEVETQYF.

V and J are TRBV4-1 and TRBJ2-1, with 11 nucleotides matching TRBD2. The V and J ends lost 1 base and 10 bases, in that order; junction bases with no gene match: 6. This CDR3 has 15 amino acids. Per the germline V gene, CDR1 is MGHRA and CDR2 is YSYEKL. DNA of the CDR3: TGCGCCAGCAGCCAAGGACTAGCGGGGCGAGGGGAGCAGTTCTTC. Translated, it gives CASSQGLAGRGEQFF.

The J gene is TRBJ2-3, the V gene TRBV12-3 or TRBV12-4, with D perhaps TRBD2 (5 bases). This CDR3 comprises 15 residues. Trimming removed 6 bases from V and 0 bases from J, with 13 bases in between. The CDR3 spells CASSPRADSTDTQYF. Here the CDR3 DNA reads TGTGCCAGCAGCCCCAGAGCGGATAGCACAGATACGCAGTATTTT.